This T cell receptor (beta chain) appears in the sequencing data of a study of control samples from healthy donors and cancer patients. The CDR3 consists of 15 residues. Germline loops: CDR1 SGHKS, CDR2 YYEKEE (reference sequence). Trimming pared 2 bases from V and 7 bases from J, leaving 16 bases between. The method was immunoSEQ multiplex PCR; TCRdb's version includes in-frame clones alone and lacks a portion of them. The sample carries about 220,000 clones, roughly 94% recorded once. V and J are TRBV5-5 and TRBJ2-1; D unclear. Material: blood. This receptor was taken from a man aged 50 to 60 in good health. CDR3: CASSFLDNPWNEQFF. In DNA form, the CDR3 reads TGTGCCAGCAGCTTCCTAGATAACCCCTGGAATGAGCAGTTCTTC.